These 8 T cell receptor beta chains were sequenced from one sample in a study of regulatory T cells in long-lasting Graves disease. According to the study, TCR beta libraries were built with iRepertoire HTBI primers and CDR3-region Arm-PCR. TCRdb itself ran the multiplex PCR reads through MiXCR, one entry per CDR3 protein. This sample has 200,000 to 250,000 distinct CDR3 sequences; over 20% occur once, and the top ten carry roughly 14%. Time point defined: newly diagnosed GD, antithyroid drugs for less than 3 months. Following extraction of RNA from PBMCs, that RNA was used to make the TCR library. This material consisted of peripheral blood mononuclear cells (PBMCs), taken at new diagnosis, from a patient treated with antithyroid drugs. The receptor source for this set is a female donor with Graves disease.

This sequence joins TRBV11-1 and TRBJ1-1; no clear D. V was trimmed by 1 base and J by 4 bases, leaving 10 bases between them. CDR1 and CDR2 from the germline V gene are SGHAT and FQDESV (reference sequence). CDR3 length equals 14 residues. CDR3 sequence (DNA): TGTGCCAGCAGCTTAGATCCCCAGCGCACTGAAGCTTTCTTT. Translation: CASSLDPQRTEAFF.

In regard to this clonotype: This likely reflects a read error, since a far larger clone is one base away. CDR3 in amino acids: CASSSSPREEKQFF. For the CDR3, the DNA is TGTGCCAGCAGCTCCTCCCCTCGGGAGGAGAAGCAGTTCTTC. The rearrangement joins TRBV7-2 to TRBJ2-3; 7 bases align to TRBD2. The DNA end is more similar to TRBJ2-1, so the J call may be wrong. CDR1 is SGHTA, CDR2 FQGNSA, per germline. The CDR3 is 14 residues long.

The chain links TRBV6-9 to TRBJ2-1, with D possibly TRBD1 on 6 matching bases. The better agreement between TRBJ2-7 and the DNA end casts doubt on the J call. The CDR3 has 14 amino acids. Germline V CDR1 and CDR2: MNHGY, SVAAGI. CDR3 region: CASSYDRFSYEQYF. Written as DNA, the CDR3 is TGTGCCAGCAGTTACGACAGGTTTTCCTACGAGCAGTACTTC.

This clonotype was picked up many times. V usage is TRBV4-2 and J usage is TRBJ1-5; no clear D. The CDR3 contains 17 residues. V was clipped by 0 bases and J by 0 bases, with 12 bases between them. CDR1 is LGHNA and CDR2 is YNFKEQ in the germline V gene. The CDR3 DNA sequence: TGTGCCAGCAGCCAAGATGTCGTGGGCTATAGCAATCAGCCCCAGCATTTT. This encodes CASSQDVVGYSNQPQHF.

This clonotype turned up a few times. This chain joins TRBV19 and TRBJ1-1; D is unresolved. Trimming cost V 5 bases and J 0 bases, with 4 bases left between them. This CDR3 has 12 amino acids. CDR1 and CDR2 (germline): LNHDA, SQIVND (reference sequence). CDR3 sequence (DNA): TGTGCCAGTAGTCATCTGAACACTGAAGCTTTCTTT. Protein product: CASSHLNTEAFF.

The count of this clonotype is one. The chain couples TRBV12-3 or TRBV12-4 to TRBJ1-1; D uncertain. Trimming took 4 bases from V and 11 from J, leaving 14 bases between them. This CDR3 contains 12 residues. The DNA for the CDR3 is TGTGCCAGCAGTTCCCAGCCCGTGCTGGCTTTCTTT. Its protein product is CASSSQPVLAFF.

This clonotype was recorded at least ten times. The chain uses TRBV20-1 and TRBJ2-3; TRBD2 aligns across 11 bases. Per the germline V gene, CDR1 is DFQATT and CDR2 is SNEGSKA (reference sequence). The CDR3 runs to 16 residues. Trimming cost V 4 bases and J 0 bases; bases outside gene matches: 6. Written as DNA, the CDR3 is TGCAGTGCTACTGCCGGGACTAGCGGTAGCACAGATACGCAGTATTTT. This encodes CSATAGTSGSTDTQYF.

Comments on this clonotype: A much larger clone differs from this one at a single base, so this may be a read error. The CDR3 ends on some other residue instead of the conserved phenylalanine or tryptophan, so this is likely a read error. J is TRBJ1-2 and V is TRBV6-1, with D uncertain. The germline V gene has CDR1 MNHNS and CDR2 SASEGT. The V gene lost 6 bases and the J gene lost 4 bases, with 15 bases spanning the gap. This CDR3 comprises 14 residues. The CDR3 coding sequence is TGTGCCAGCAGCCCGGCTGCTGGAACCTATGGCTACACCTCC. This sequence encodes CASSPAAGTYGYTS.